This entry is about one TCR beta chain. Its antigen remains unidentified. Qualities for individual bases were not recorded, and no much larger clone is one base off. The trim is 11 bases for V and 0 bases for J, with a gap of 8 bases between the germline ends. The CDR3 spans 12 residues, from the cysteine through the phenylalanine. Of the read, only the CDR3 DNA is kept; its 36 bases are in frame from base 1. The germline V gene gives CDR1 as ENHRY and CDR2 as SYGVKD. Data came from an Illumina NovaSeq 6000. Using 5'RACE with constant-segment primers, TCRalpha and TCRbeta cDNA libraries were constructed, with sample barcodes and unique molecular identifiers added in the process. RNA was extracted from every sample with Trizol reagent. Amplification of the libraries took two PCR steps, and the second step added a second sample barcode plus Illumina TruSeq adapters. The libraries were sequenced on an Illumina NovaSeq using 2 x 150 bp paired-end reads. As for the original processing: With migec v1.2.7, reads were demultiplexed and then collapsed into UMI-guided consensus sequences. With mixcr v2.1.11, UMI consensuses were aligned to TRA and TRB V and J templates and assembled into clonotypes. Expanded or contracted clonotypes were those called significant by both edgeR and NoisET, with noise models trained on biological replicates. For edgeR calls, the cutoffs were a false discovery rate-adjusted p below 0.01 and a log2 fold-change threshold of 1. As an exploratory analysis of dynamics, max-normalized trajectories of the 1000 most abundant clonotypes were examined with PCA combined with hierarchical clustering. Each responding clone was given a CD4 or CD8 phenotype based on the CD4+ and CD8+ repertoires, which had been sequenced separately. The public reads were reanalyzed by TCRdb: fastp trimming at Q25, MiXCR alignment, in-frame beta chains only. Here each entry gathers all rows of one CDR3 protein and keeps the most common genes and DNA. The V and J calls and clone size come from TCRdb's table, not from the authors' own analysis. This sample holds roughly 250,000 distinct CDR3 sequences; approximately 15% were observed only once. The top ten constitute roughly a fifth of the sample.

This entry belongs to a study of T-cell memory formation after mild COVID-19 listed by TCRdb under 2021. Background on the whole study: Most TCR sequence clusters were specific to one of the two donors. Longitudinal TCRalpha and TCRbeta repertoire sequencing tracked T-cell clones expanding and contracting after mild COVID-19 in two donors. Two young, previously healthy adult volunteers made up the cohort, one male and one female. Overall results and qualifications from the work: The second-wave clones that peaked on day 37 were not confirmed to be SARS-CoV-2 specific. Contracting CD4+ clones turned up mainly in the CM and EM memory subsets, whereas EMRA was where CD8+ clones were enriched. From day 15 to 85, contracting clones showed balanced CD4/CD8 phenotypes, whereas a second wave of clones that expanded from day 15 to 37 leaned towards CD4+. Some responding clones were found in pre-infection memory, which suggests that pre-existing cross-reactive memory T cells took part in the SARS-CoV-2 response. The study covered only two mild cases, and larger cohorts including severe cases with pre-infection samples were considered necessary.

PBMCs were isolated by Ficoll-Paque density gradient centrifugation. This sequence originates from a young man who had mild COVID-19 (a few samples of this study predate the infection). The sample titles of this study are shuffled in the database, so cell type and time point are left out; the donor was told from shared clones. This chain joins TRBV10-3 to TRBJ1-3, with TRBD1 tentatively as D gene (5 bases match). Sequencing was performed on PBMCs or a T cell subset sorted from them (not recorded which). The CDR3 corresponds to CAAGGSGNTIYF. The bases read TGTGCCGCGGGGGGCTCTGGAAACACCATATATTTT.